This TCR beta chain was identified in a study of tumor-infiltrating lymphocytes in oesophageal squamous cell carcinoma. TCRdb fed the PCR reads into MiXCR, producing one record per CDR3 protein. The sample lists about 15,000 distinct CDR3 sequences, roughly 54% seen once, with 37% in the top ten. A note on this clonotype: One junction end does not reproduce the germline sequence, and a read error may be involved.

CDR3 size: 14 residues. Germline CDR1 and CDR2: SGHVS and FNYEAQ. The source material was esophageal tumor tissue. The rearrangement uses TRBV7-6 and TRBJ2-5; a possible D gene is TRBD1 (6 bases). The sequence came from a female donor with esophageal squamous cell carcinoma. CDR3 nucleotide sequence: TGTGCTAGCAGCTCACAGGGACCTAAGGAGACCCAGTACTTC. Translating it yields CASSSQGPKETQYF.